The clone carrying this T cell receptor beta chain ranks as medium-sized. CDR3 length equals 11 residues. Germline V gene lookup returns CDR1 MDHEN and CDR2 SYDVKM. Trimming pared 5 bases from V and 8 bases from J, leaving 9 bases between. This sample stems from a study of prognosis after radiotherapy for stage I lung cancer. Researchers used two-round multiplex PCR to amplify TCR beta CDR3 starting from genomic DNA. First-round PCR used primers specific to each TRBV and TRBJ gene. TCRdb reprocessed the multiplex PCR reads with MiXCR, giving one entry per CDR3 protein. The sample carries roughly 27,000 distinct CDR3 sequences, approximately 44% recorded once.

The sample consisted of PBMCs, taken before or after stereotactic body radiation therapy (not recorded which). This sequence joins TRBV28 and TRBJ1-2; D possibly corresponds to TRBD1 (5 bases). The TCR comes from a donor older than 45 with non-small cell lung cancer. DNA of the CDR3: TGTGCCAGCAGTGGGGGAGGGGGCTACACCTTC. Its protein product is CASSGGGGYTF.